A selection of T cell receptor beta chains follows, all from one sample in a study of molecular identifiers for immune sequencing clone quantification. Each CDR3 protein is one row after TCRdb ran MiXCR on the PCR reads. The table shows about 320,000 distinct CDR3 sequences, with about a fifth occurring only once. The material sequenced was naive CD8+ T cells from blood, with Jurkat cell RNA spiked in. These receptors all come from a human donor in good health. Some libraries in this study had Jurkat cell RNA spiked in. The CDR3 runs from the conserved cysteine through the conserved F or W. The D gene is left open where the match is weak. Some rows have no size entry. The others give once, few or many, or a class for an expanded clone.

V: TRBV27; D: .; size: .; J: TRBJ2-7; DNA: TGTGCCAGCAGTGCTATGACAGGTCCCCAGGACGAGCAGTACTTC; CDR3: CASSAMTGPQDEQYF
V: TRBV12-3/TRBV12-4; D: .; size: .; J: TRBJ1-3; DNA: TGTGCCAGCAGTGGAAACACCACATATTTT; CDR3: CASSGNTTYF
V: TRBV19; D: TRBD2; size: .; J: TRBJ2-2; DNA: TGTGCCAGTAGTGCCATGGGCGGGAGCTACACCGGGGAGCTGTTTTTT; CDR3: CASSAMGGSYTGELFF
V: TRBV10-3; D: TRBD1; size: .; J: TRBJ2-7; DNA: TGTGCCATCAGTGACGGGACAGGGTCTAGGTACGAGCAGTACTTC; CDR3: CAISDGTGSRYEQYF
V: TRBV7-9; D: .; size: few; J: TRBJ2-3; DNA: TGTGCCAGCAGCTTAGACCACAGGGAATGGAGCACAGATACGCAGTATTTT; CDR3: CASSLDHREWSTDTQYF
V: TRBV30; D: .; size: few; J: TRBJ2-3; DNA: TGTGCCTGGAGTGTGGCCGCTCCCTCAGATACGCAGTATTTT; CDR3: CAWSVAAPSDTQYF
V: TRBV4-3; D: TRBD2; size: few; J: TRBJ2-1; DNA: TGCGCCAGCAGCCAAGATTTACTAGCGGGGGAATACAATGAGCAGTTCTTC; CDR3: CASSQDLLAGEYNEQFF
V: TRBV6-5; D: .; size: many; J: TRBJ2-2; DNA: TGTGCCAGCAGTTACTCGACTTCCGGGGAGCTGTTTTTT; CDR3: CASSYSTSGELFF
V: TRBV20-1; D: .; size: many; J: TRBJ1-1; DNA: TGCAGTGCTAGAGATGGCATCATGAGCACTGAAGCTTTCTTT; CDR3: CSARDGIMSTEAFF
V: TRBV4-3; D: .; size: few; J: TRBJ1-1; DNA: TGCGCCAGCAGCCAAGATGGGGCGGGGCTGAACACTGAAGCTTTCTTT; CDR3: CASSQDGAGLNTEAFF
V: TRBV7-9; D: .; size: .; J: TRBJ2-7; DNA: TGTGCCAGCAGGCAGGGGGGCGGGGACGAGCAGTACTTC; CDR3: CASRQGGGDEQYF
V: TRBV7-9; D: TRBD2; size: many; J: TRBJ2-7; DNA: TGTGCCAGCAGCTTAGCGGGGGGGAGCTCCTACGAGCAGTACTTC; CDR3: CASSLAGGSSYEQYF
V: TRBV7-6; D: .; size: many; J: TRBJ2-5; DNA: TGTGCCAGCAGCGAACAACCGACAGGCGTGGAGACCCAGTACTTC; CDR3: CASSEQPTGVETQYF
V: TRBV19; D: .; size: many; J: TRBJ2-7; DNA: TGTGCCAGTAGTATATCTGGAACTTACGAGCAGTACTTC; CDR3: CASSISGTYEQYF
V: TRBV7-8; D: .; size: many; J: TRBJ2-1; DNA: TGTGCCAGCAGCTATGACAATGAGCAGTTCTTC; CDR3: CASSYDNEQFF
V: TRBV6-2/TRBV6-3; D: .; size: few; J: TRBJ1-1; DNA: TGTGCCAGCACTTGGGGCCCGGGACTGTATAACACTGAAGCTTTCTTT; CDR3: CASTWGPGLYNTEAFF
V: TRBV5-6; D: .; size: .; J: TRBJ2-3; DNA: TGTGCCAGCAGCCCTACTAGGGGCGTCACGCAGTATTTT; CDR3: CASSPTRGVTQYF
V: TRBV24-1; D: .; size: many; J: TRBJ2-3; DNA: TGTGCCACCAGTGATACTTACACAGATACGCAGTATTTT; CDR3: CATSDTYTDTQYF